The clone carrying this TCR beta chain has a handful of counts. Its antigen is currently unknown. Documented time point: newly diagnosed GD, antithyroid drugs for less than 3 months. Isolated PBMC RNA provided the starting material for the TCR library. The data derive from a study of regulatory T cells in long-lasting Graves disease. Findings of the study overall: Persistent disease samples used TRBV28, TRBJ1-2 and TRBJ2-5 preferentially.

The CDR3 covers 15 residues. V dropped 0 bases and J dropped 5; count of bases not matched to a gene: 5. CDR1 SGDLS and CDR2 YYNGEE come from the germline V gene. The authors built TCR beta libraries using iRepertoire HTBI primers and Arm-PCR of CDR3 regions. TCRdb itself ran the multiplex PCR reads through MiXCR, one entry per CDR3 protein. The profile covers some 460,000 distinct CDR3 sequences, with around 15% appearing a single time and 12% taken by the ten largest. These records were also assigned to another study, of T cells in Graves' hyperthyroidism and ophthalmopathy. From that paper: Diagnoses were established using clinical symptoms, serum thyroxine and TRAb, thyroid ultrasound and orbital computed tomography. Among thyroid clonotypes expanded above 0.001, most also appeared in blood.

This receptor was identified in a man in his forties with Graves disease. Sequenced here: peripheral blood mononuclear cells (PBMCs), sampled at new diagnosis, from a patient treated with antithyroid drugs. The J gene is TRBJ2-1, the V gene TRBV9; 7 bases map to TRBD2. The CDR3 reads CASSVGLAANNEQFF. CDR3 in DNA: TGTGCCAGCAGCGTAGGGCTAGCGGCTAACAATGAGCAGTTCTTC.